This T cell receptor beta chain was observed in a study of blood T cell repertoires in COVID-19. The wider study: Acute and convalescent COVID-19 samples came from the United States, Italy and Spain.

The repertoire was sequenced with immunoSEQ multiplex PCR; TCRdb's copy has only in-frame clones and lacks some. The table has around 700,000 clones, 90% seen once; the top ten hold approximately 0.25%. This clone was found once. V trimming: 1 base; J trimming: 1 base; junction bases outside the gene matches: 3. There are 15 residues in the CDR3. Germline CDR1 is KGHSH and CDR2 is LQKENI. The V gene is TRBV18, the J gene TRBJ1-2; 7 bases agree with TRBD1. The material sequenced was peripheral blood. The origin of this receptor is a woman between 18 and 29 years old with acute or convalescent COVID-19. The CDR3 coding sequence is TGTGCCAGCTCACCACAAGGGGGCAATAACTATGGCTACACCTTC. Amino acids: CASSPQGGNNYGYTF.